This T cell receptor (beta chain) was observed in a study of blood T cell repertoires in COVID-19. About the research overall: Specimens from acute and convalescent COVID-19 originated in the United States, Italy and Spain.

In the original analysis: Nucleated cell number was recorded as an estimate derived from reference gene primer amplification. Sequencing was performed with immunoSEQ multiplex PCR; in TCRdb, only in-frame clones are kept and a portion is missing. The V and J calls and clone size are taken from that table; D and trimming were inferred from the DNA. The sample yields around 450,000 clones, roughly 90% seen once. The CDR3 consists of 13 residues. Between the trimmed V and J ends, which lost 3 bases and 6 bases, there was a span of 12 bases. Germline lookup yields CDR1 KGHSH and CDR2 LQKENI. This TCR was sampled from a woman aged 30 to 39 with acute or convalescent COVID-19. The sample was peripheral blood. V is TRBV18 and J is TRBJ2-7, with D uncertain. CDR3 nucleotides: TGTGCCAGCTCACCCCACCACGGCGGCGAGCAGTACTTC. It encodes CASSPHHGGEQYF.